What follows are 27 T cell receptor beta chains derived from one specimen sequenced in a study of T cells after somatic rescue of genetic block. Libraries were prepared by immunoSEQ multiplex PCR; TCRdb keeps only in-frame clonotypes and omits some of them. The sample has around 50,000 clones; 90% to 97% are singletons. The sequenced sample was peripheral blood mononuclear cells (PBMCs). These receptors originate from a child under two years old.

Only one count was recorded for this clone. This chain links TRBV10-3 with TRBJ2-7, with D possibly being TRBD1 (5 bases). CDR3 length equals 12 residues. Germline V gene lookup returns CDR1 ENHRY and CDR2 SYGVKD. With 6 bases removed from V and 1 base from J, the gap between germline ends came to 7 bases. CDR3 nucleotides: TGTGCCATCAGCAGACAGTCCTACGAGCAGTACTTC. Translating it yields CAISRQSYEQYF.

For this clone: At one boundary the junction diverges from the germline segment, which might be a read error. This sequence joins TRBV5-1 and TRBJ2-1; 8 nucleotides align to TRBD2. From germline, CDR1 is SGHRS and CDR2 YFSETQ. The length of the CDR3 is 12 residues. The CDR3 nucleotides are TGCGCCAGCAGCCCTGAAGCGGGAGTCATGGTCTTC. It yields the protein CASSPEAGVMVF.

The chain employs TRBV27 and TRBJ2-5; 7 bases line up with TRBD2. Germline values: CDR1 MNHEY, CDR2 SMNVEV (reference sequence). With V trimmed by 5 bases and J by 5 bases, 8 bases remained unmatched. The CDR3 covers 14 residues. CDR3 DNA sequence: TGTGCCAGCAGTCCCCTAGCGGTCCGGGAGACCCAGTACTTC. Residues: CASSPLAVRETQYF.

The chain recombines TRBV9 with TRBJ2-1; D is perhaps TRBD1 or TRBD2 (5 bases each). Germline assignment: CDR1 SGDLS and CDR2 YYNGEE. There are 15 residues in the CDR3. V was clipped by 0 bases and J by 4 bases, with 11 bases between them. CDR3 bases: TGTGCCAGCAGCGTAGAGGGACGGGCGTACAATGAGCAGTTCTTC. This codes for CASSVEGRAYNEQFF.

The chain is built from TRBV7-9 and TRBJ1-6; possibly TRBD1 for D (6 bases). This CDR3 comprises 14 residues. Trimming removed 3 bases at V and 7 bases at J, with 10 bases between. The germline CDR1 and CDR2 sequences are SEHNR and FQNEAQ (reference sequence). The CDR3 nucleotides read TGTGCCAGCAGCTTGGACAGTGGGAATTCACCCCTCCACTTT. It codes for CASSLDSGNSPLHF.

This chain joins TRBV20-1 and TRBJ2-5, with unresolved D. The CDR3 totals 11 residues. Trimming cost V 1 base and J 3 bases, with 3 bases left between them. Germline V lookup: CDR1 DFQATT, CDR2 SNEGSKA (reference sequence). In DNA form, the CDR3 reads TGCAGTGCTAGAGTTGAAGAGACCCAGTACTTC. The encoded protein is CSARVEETQYF.

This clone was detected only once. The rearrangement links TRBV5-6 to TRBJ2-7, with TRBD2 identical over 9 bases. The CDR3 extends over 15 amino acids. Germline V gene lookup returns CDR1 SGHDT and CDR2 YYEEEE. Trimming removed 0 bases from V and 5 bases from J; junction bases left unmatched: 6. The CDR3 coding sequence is TGTGCCAGCAGCTTGGTGCGGGAGGGCCAAAACGAGCAGTACTTC. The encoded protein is CASSLVREGQNEQYF.

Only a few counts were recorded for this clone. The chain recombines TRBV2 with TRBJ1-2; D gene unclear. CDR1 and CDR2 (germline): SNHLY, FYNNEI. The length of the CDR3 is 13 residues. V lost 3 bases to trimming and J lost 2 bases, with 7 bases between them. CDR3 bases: TGTGCCAGCAGTGAGACGAGGAACTATGGCTACACCTTC. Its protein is CASSETRNYGYTF.

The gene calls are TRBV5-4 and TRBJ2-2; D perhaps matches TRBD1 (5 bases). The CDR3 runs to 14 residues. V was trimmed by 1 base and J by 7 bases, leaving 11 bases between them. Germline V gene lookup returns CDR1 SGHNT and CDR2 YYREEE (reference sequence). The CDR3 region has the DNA TGTGCCAGCAGCTTGTCCTCAGGGCTCGGGGAGCTGTTTTTT. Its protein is CASSLSSGLGELFF.

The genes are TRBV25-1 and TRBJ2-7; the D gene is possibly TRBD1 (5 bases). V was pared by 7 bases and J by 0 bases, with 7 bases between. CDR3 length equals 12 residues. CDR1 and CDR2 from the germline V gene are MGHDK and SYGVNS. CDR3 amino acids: CASTDNSYEQYF. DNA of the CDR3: TGTGCCAGCACGGACAACTCCTACGAGCAGTACTTC.

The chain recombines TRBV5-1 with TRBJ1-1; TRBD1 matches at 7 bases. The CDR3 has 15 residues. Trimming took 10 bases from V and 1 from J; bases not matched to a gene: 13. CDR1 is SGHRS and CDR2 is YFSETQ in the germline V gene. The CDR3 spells CARYETGDRNTEAFF. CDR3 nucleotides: TGCGCCCGTTACGAAACAGGGGATCGGAACACTGAAGCTTTCTTT.

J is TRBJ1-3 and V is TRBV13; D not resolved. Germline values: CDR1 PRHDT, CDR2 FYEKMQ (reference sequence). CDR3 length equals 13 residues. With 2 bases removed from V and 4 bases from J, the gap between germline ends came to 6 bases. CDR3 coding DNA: TGTGCCAGCAGCTTAAATAGGGGAAACACCATATATTTT. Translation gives CASSLNRGNTIYF.

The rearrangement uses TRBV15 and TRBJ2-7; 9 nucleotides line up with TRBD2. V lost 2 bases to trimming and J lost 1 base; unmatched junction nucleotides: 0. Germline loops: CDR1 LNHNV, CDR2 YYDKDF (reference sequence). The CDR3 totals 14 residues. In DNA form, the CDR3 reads TGTGCCACCAGCAGACTAGCGGGATCCTACGAGCAGTACTTC. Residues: CATSRLAGSYEQYF. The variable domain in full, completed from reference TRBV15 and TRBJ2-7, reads DAMVIQNPRYQVTQFGKPVTLSCSQTLNHNVMYWYQQKSSQAPKLLFHYYDKDFNNEADTPDNFQSRRPNTSFCFLDIRSPGLGDTAMYLCATSRLAGSYEQYFGPGTRLTVT.

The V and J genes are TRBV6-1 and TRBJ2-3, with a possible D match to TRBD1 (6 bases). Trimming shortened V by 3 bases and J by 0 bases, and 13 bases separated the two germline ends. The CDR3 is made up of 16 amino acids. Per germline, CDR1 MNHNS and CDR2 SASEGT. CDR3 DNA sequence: TGTGCCAGCAGTGACTGGACAGACCCTAGCACAGATACGCAGTATTTT. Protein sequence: CASSDWTDPSTDTQYF.

The CDR3 DNA reads TGCGCCAGCAGCTCTCAAGCTAGGGGGGATGAGCAGTTCTTC. It codes for CASSSQARGDEQFF. The rearrangement uses TRBV5-1 and TRBJ2-1; D assignment may be TRBD1 or TRBD2 (6 bases each). Germline V lookup: CDR1 SGHRS, CDR2 YFSETQ. The CDR3 extends over 14 amino acids. Trimming shortened V by 3 bases and J by 8 bases, and 15 bases separated the two germline ends.

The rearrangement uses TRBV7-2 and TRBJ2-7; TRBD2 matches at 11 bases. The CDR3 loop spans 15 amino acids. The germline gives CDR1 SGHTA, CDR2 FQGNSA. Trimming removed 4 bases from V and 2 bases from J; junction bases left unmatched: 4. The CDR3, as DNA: TGTGCCAGCAGCTATAGCGGGAGGGTCCCCTACGAGCAGTACTTC. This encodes CASSYSGRVPYEQYF.

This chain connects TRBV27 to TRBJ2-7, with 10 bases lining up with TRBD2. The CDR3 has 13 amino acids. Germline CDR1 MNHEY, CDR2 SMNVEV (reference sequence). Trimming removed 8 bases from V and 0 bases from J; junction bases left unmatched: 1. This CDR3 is CASQREGSYEQYF. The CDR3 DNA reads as TGTGCCAGCCAGCGGGAGGGCTCCTACGAGCAGTACTTC.

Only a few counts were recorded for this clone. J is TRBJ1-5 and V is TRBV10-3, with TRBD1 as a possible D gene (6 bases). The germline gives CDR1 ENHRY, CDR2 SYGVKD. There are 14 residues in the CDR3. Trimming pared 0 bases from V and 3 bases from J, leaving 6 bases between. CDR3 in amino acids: CAISESGHNQPQHF. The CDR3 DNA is TGTGCCATCAGTGAGTCGGGACACAATCAGCCCCAGCATTTT.

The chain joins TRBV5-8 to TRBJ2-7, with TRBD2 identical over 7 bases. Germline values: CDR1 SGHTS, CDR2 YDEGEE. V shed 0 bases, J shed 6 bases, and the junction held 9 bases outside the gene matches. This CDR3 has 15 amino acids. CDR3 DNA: TGTGCCAGCAGCTTGGTAGGGCGGGAGATTGCCGAGCAGTACTTC. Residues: CASSLVGREIAEQYF. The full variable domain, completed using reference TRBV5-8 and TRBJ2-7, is EAGVTQSPTHLIKTRGQQATLRCSPISGHTSVYWYQQALGLGLQFLLWYDEGEERNRGNFPPRFSGRQFPNYSSELNVNALELEDSALYLCASSLVGREIAEQYFGPGTRLTVT.

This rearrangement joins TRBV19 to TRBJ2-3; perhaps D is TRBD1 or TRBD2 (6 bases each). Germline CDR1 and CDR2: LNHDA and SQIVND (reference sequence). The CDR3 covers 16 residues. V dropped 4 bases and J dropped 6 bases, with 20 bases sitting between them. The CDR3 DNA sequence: TGTGCCAGTAGTACCCGCGGAGGGGGGAGAAGGGATACGCAGTATTTT. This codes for CASSTRGGGRRDTQYF.

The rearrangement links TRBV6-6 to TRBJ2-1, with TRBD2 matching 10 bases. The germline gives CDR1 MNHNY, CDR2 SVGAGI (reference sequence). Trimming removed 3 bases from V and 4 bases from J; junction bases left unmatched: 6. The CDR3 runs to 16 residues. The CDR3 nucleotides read TGTGCCAGCAGTTATGAGCGGGAGGGCAGGTACAATGAGCAGTTCTTC. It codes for CASSYEREGRYNEQFF.

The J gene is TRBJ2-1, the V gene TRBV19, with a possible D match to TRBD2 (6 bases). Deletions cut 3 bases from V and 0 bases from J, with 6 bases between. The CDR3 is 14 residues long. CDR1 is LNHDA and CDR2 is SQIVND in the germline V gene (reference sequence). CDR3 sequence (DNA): TGTGCCAGTAGTATGGGAGGCTCCTACAATGAGCAGTTCTTC. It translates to CASSMGGSYNEQFF.

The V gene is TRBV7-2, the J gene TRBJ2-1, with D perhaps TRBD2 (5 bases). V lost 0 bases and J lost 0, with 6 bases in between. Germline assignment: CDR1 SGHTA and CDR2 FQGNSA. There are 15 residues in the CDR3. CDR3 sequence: CASSLAGDSYNEQFF. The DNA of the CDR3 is TGTGCCAGCAGCTTAGCGGGAGACTCCTACAATGAGCAGTTCTTC.

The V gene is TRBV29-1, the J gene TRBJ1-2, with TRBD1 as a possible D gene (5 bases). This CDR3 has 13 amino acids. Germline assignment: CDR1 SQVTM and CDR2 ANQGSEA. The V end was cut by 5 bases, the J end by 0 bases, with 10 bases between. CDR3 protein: CSVPDTSNYGYTF. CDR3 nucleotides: TGCAGCGTTCCGGACACCTCTAACTATGGCTACACCTTC.

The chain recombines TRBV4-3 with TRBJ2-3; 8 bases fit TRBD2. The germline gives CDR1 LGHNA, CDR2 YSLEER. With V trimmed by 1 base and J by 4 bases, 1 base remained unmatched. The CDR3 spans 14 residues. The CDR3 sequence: CASSQAGGPDTQYF. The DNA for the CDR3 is TGCGCCAGCAGCCAAGCGGGAGGGCCAGATACGCAGTATTTT.

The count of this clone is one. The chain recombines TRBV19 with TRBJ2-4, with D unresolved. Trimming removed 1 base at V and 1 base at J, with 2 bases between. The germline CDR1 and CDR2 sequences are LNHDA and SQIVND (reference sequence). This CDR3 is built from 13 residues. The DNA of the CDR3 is TGTGCCAGTAGTATAGGGGCCAAAAACATTCAGTACTTC. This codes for CASSIGAKNIQYF.

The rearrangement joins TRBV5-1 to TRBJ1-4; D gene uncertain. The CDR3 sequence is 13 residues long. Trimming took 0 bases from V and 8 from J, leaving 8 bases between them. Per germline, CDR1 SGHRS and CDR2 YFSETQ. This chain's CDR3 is CASSLAGWEKLFF. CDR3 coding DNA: TGCGCCAGCAGCTTGGCGGGATGGGAAAAACTGTTTTTT.